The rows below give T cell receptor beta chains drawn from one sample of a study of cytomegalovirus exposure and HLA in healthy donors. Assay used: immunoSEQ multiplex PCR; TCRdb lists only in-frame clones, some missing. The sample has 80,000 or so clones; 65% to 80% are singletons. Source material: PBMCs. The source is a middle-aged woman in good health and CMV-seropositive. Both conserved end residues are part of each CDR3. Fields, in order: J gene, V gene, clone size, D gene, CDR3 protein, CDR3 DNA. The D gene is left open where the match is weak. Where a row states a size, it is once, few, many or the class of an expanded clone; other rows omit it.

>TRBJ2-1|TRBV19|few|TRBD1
CASSTTRDRQYNEQFF
TGTGCCAGTAGTACGACCCGGGACAGGCAATACAATGAGCAGTTCTTC
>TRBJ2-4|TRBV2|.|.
CASSEAGGVGFQYF
TGTGCCAGCAGTGAAGCGGGGGGTGTTGGGTTTCAGTACTTC
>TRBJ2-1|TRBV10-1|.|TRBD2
CASSEGAGGSYNEQFF
TGCGCCAGCAGTGAGGGTGCGGGGGGGTCCTACAATGAGCAGTTCTTC
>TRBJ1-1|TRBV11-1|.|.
CASSLQGENTEAFF
TGTGCCAGCAGCCTCCAGGGTGAGAACACTGAAGCTTTCTTT
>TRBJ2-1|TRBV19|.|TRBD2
CASSHRGGTNEQFF
TGTGCCAGTAGTCACCGGGGGGGTACGAATGAGCAGTTCTTC
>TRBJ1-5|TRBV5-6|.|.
CASSFAGQPQHF
TGTGCCAGCAGTTTCGCCGGTCAGCCCCAGCATTTT
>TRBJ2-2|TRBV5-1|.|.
CASSKTPTASNTGELFF
TGCGCCAGCAGCAAGACACCGACCGCTTCGAACACCGGGGAGCTGTTTTTT
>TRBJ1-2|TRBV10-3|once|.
CAISSQTTGSGYTF
TGTGCCATCAGCTCACAGACGACAGGCTCTGGCTACACCTTC
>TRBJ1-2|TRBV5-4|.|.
CASSLEPENYGYPF
TGTGCCAGCAGCTTGGAGCCAGAAAACTATGGCTACCCCTTC
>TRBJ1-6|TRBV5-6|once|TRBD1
CASSSPGQKLGGTSPLHF
TGTGCCAGCAGCTCCCCGGGACAGAAACTTGGAGGTACTTCACCCCTCCACTTT
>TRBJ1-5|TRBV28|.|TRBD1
CASSPSGQAVNQPQHF
TGTGCCAGCAGTCCCTCGGGACAGGCGGTCAATCAGCCCCAGCATTTT
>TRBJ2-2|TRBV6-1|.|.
CASSRLGSGELFF
TGTGCCAGCAGTCGACTAGGTAGTGGGGAGCTGTTTTTT
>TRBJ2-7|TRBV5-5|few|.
CASSFIYEQYF
TGTGCCAGCAGCTTTATTTACGAGCAGTACTTC
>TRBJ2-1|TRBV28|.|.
CASSSPIGTREQFF
TGTGCCAGCAGTTCCCCGATTGGGACACGGGAGCAGTTCTTC
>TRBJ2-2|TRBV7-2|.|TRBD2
CASSLRWRGGMNTGELFF
TGTGCCAGCAGCTTAAGATGGCGGGGGGGGATGAACACCGGGGAGCTGTTTTTT
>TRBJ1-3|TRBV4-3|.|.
CASSQEVPGVLDGNTIYF
TGCGCCAGCAGCCAAGAGGTTCCAGGGGTACTTGATGGAAACACCATATATTTT
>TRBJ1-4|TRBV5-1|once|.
CASSLGTSEVEKLFF
TGCGCCAGCAGCTTGGGGACTTCCGAGGTTGAAAAACTGTTTTTT
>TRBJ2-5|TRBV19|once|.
CASSMGVSGETQYF
TGTGCCAGTAGTATGGGTGTGAGCGGAGAGACCCAGTACTTC
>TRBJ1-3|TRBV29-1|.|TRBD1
CSVEAPDRVRNTIYF
TGCAGCGTTGAAGCCCCGGACAGGGTTAGAAACACCATATATTTT
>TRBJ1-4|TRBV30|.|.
CAWEGLAAEKLFF
TGTGCCTGGGAGGGTCTTGCAGCGGAAAAACTGTTTTTT
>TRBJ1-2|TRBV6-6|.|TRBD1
CASSLTGDYGYPF
TGTGCCAGCAGCTTGACAGGGGACTATGGCTACCCCTTC
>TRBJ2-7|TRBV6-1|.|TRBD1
CASNSRTGSSYEQYF
TGTGCCAGCAATAGCCGGACAGGGAGCTCCTACGAGCAGTACTTC
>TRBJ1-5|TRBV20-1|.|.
CSASLFTAQHF
TGCAGTGCTAGCCTCTTTACAGCCCAGCATTTT
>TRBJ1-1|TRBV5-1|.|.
CASSLQSNTEAFF
TGCGCCAGCAGCTTACAGTCCAACACTGAAGCTTTCTTT
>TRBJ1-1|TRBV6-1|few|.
CAGGENTEAFF
TGTGCCGGAGGAGAGAACACTGAAGCTTTCTTT
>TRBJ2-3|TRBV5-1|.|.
CASGPPAADTQYF
TGCGCCAGCGGCCCCCCCGCAGCAGATACGCAGTATTTT
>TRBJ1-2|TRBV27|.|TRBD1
CASSFHGTGFGYTF
TGTGCCAGCAGTTTTCACGGGACAGGGTTCGGCTACACCTTC
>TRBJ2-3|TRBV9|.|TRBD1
CASSATGGLQTDTQYF
TGTGCCAGCAGCGCGACAGGGGGACTCCAAACAGATACGCAGTATTTT
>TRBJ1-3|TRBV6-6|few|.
CASSTGTGSGNTIYF
TGTGCCAGCAGCACCGGGACTGGCTCTGGAAACACCATATATTTT
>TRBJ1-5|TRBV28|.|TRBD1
CASSSLRDRHSNQPQHF
TGTGCCAGCAGTTCCCTCCGGGACAGACATAGCAATCAGCCCCAGCATTTT
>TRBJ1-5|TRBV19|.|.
CASRPGGMGSNQPQHF
TGTGCCAGTAGGCCAGGAGGTATGGGGAGCAATCAGCCCCAGCATTTT
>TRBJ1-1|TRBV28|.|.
CASSFPGQMNTEAFF
TGTGCCAGCAGTTTCCCTGGACAGATGAACACTGAAGCTTTCTTT
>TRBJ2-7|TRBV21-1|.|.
CASSTRLAGEQYF
TGTGCCAGCAGCACAAGACTAGCGGGCGAGCAGTACTTC
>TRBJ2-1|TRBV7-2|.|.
CASSLVVCEQFF
TGTGCCAGCAGCTTAGTAGTGTGTGAGCAGTTCTTC
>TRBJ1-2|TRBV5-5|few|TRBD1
CASSLTSPGQINYGYTF
TGTGCCAGCAGCTTAACCTCTCCGGGACAGATCAACTATGGCTACACCTTC
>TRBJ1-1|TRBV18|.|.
CASSRRQGVGDAEAFF
TGTGCCAGCTCACGGCGTCAGGGTGTTGGAGACGCTGAAGCTTTCTTT
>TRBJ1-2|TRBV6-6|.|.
CASNVQSSYGYTF
TGTGCCAGCAACGTACAGAGTTCCTATGGCTACACCTTC